This TCR beta chain was recovered during a study of shared clonotypes between healthy human individuals. Generated by immunoSEQ multiplex PCR, the TCRdb table keeps only in-frame clones and is missing some. The sample records roughly 1 million clones, about four fifths being singletons. J was trimmed by 4 bases and V by 4 bases; bases with no gene match: 7. Germline CDR1 SGHDT, CDR2 YYEEEE. The CDR3 sequence is 15 residues long. Sample: memory CD4+ T cells from PBMCs. Subset reported: CD45RA-negative fraction. The clonotype comes from a man between 18 and 35 years old in good health. Some clones in this sample may be carry-over from other donors' samples. The chain combines TRBV5-6 with TRBJ2-1, with TRBD2 matching over 8 bases. The CDR3 nucleotides read TGTGCCAGCAGCCCCGGGTTAGCGGGGTACAATGAGCAGTTCTTC. Encoded protein: CASSPGLAGYNEQFF.